The 4 T cell receptor beta chains below come from one sample, sequenced in a study of tumor-infiltrating lymphocytes in primary liver carcinoma. For each extraction, RNA and DNA were obtained together from 20-30 mg of unsorted bulk tissue. A primer in the constant region served to generate TCR beta cDNA from roughly 550 ng of total RNA. ARM-PCR was slightly modified, and three nested multiplex PCR rounds with it gave rise to the TCR beta libraries. A C-beta reverse primer and TRBV1-TRBV30 forward primers served in each of the first two PCR rounds, at 10 cycles apiece. TCRdb used MiXCR to reprocess the multiplex PCR reads, holding one entry per CDR3 protein. The data show roughly 55,000 distinct CDR3 sequences, with over 65% seen just once and 57% held by the top ten. Sequences were obtained from liver tumor tissue from sampling region 2. Subset described: tumor region T2, inferior pole. The receptor source for this set is a man aged 40-55 years with primary liver carcinoma and hepatitis B virus infection.

This clonotype came up many times. This sequence joins TRBV4-1 and TRBJ2-5, with 7 bases lining up with TRBD2. Germline CDR1 is MGHRA and CDR2 is YSYEKL. With 5 bases clipped from V and 1 base from J, the junction kept 16 bases outside the gene matches. The CDR3 sequence is 18 residues long. The CDR3 reads CASSSSGGPASGQETQYF. CDR3 nucleotides: TGCGCCAGCAGCTCTTCAGGAGGCCCCGCTAGCGGCCAAGAGACCCAGTACTTC.

About this clonotype: This may come from a read error, since a much larger clone is one base off. This CDR3 is missing its conserved last phenylalanine or tryptophan, likely due to a read error. The rearrangement uses TRBV7-9 and TRBJ2-3; D unclear. V lost 5 bases to trimming and J lost 2 bases, with 14 bases between them. CDR3 length equals 15 residues. Germline V gene data show CDR1 as SEHNR and CDR2 as FQNEAQ (reference sequence). CDR3 coding DNA: TGTGCCAGCAGCACCCGTCAAGTACCCACAGATACGCAGTATCTT. This encodes CASSTRQVPTDTQYL.

J is TRBJ2-7 and V is TRBV28; D is perhaps TRBD2 (5 bases). CDR3 length: 13 amino acids. Trimming removed 6 bases from V and 2 bases from J, with 11 bases in between. CDR1 MDHEN and CDR2 SYDVKM come from the germline V gene. The chain's CDR3 is CASRELAAYEQYF. DNA for the CDR3: TGTGCCAGCAGGGAGCTAGCCGCCTACGAGCAGTACTTC.

This clonotype was seen repeatedly, ten times or more. The chain carries TRBV6-5 and TRBJ1-1; no firm D call. The germline gives CDR1 MNHEY, CDR2 SVGAGI. The ends were cut back, 2 bases at V and 0 bases at J, with 13 bases in the middle. The CDR3 is 16 residues long. CDR3 coding DNA: TGTGCCAGCAGTTACGCGGTGGGCGGGATGAACACTGAAGCTTTCTTT. Translation gives CASSYAVGGMNTEAFF.